This T cell receptor beta chain derives from a study of T cells of healthy individuals. V gave up 5 bases and J gave up 7 bases; unmatched junction bases: 6. CDR3 size: 13 residues. CDR1 is LNHDA and CDR2 is SQIVND in the germline V gene (reference sequence). TCRdb itself ran the 5' RACE reads through MiXCR, one entry per CDR3 protein. Of 50,000 to 55,000 distinct CDR3 sequences listed, approximately 14% are singletons. The V and J genes are TRBV19 and TRBJ2-7, with 9 bases matching TRBD1. This TCR was recovered from a human donor in good health. For the CDR3, the DNA is TGTGCCAGTAGTTCACAGACAGGGGGAGAGCAGTACTTC. This sequence encodes CASSSQTGGEQYF.